This TCR beta chain is from a study of control samples from healthy donors and cancer patients. Profiled with immunoSEQ multiplex PCR; TCRdb holds only in-frame clones, not every one. Of about 170,000 clones listed, roughly 94% were seen once; the top ten hold 1.2% to 1.5%. The length of the CDR3 is 16 residues. The germline V gene encodes CDR1 LNHDA and CDR2 SQIVND (reference sequence). V trimming: 5 bases; J trimming: 2 bases; junction bases outside the gene matches: 10. This TCR was sampled from a woman under 30 in good health. This sequence joins TRBV19 and TRBJ2-3; 7 bases are a match to TRBD2. Sequencing used blood. CDR3 nucleotides: TGTGCCAGTAGTGATCGGGGGGACTTTACCACAGATACGCAGTATTTT. This codes for CASSDRGDFTTDTQYF.